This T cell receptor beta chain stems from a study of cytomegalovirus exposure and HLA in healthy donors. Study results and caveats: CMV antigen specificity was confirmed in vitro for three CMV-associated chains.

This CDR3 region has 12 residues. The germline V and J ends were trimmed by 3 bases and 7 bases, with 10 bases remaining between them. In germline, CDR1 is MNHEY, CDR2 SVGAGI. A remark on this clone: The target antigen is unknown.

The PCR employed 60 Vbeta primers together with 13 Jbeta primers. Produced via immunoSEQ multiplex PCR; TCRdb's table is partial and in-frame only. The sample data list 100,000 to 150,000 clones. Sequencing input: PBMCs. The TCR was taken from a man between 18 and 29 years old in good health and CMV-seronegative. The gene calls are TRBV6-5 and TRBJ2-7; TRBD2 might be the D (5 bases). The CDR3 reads CASSYITGEQYF. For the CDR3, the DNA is TGTGCCAGCAGTTATATCACGGGGGAGCAGTACTTC.